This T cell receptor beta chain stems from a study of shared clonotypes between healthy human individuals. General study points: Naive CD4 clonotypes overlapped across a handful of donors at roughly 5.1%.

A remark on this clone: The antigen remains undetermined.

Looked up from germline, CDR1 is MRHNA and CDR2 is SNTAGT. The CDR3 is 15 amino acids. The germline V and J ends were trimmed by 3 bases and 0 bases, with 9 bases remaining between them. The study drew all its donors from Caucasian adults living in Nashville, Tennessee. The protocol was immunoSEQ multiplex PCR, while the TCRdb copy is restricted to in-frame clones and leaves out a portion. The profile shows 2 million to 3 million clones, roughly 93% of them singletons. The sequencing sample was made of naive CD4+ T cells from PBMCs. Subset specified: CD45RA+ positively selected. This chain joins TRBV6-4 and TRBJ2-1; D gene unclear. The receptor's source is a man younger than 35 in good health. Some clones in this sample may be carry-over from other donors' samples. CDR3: CASSEKGSSYNEQFF. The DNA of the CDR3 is TGTGCCAGCAGTGAGAAGGGAAGCTCCTACAATGAGCAGTTCTTC.